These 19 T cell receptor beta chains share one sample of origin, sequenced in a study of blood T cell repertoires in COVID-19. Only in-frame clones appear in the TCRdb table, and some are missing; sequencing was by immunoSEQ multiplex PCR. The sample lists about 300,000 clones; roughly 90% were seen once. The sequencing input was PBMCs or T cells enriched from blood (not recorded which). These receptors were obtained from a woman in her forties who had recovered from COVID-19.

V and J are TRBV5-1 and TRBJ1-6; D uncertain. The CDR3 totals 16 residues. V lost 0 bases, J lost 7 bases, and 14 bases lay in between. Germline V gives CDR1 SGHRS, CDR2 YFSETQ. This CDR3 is CASSLVGGRENSPLHF. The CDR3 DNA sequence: TGCGCCAGCAGCTTGGTAGGCGGCCGGGAGAATTCACCCCTCCACTTT.

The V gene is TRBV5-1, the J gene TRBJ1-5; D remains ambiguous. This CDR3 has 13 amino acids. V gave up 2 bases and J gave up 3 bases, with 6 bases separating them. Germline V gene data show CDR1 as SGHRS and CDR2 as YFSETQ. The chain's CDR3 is CASSLQINQPQHF. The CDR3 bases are TGCGCCAGCAGCTTACAGATCAATCAGCCCCAGCATTTT.

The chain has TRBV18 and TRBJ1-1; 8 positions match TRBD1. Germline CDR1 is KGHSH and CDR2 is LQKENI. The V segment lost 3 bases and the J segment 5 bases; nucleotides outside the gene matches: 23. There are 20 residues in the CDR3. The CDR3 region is CASSPYIPSTGDGGRTEAFF. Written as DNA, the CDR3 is TGTGCCAGCTCACCCTACATCCCTTCGACAGGGGATGGCGGCAGGACTGAAGCTTTCTTT. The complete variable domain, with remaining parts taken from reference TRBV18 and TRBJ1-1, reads NAGVMQNPRHLVRRRGQEARLRCSPMKGHSHVYWYRQLPEEGLKFMVYLQKENIIDESGMPKERFSAEFPKEGPSILRIQQVVRGDSAAYFCASSPYIPSTGDGGRTEAFFGQGTRLTVV.

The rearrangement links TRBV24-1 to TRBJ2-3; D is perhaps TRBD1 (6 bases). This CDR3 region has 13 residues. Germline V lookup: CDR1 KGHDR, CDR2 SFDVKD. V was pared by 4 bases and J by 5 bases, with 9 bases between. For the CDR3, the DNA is TGTGCCACCAGTGACCCAGGGGAAGATACGCAGTATTTT. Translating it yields CATSDPGEDTQYF.

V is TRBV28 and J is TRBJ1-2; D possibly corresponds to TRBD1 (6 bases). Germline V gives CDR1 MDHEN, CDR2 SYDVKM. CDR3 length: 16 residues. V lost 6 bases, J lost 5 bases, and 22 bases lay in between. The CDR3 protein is CASSSRGRGAGYGYTF. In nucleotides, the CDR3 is TGTGCCAGCAGCTCCCGCGGGCGGGGGGCAGGGTATGGCTACACCTTC.

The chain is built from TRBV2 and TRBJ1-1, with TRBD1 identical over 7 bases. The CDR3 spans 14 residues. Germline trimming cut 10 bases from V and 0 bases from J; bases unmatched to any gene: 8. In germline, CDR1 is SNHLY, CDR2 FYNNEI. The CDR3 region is CATGGSGLNTEAFF. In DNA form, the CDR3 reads TGTGCCACAGGGGGGTCAGGGTTGAACACTGAAGCTTTCTTT.

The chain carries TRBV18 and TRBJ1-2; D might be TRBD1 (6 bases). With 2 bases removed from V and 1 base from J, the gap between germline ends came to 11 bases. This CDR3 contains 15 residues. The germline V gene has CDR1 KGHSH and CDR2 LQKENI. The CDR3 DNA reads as TGTGCCAGCTCACCAGGAACAGGGAATAACTATGGCTACACCTTC. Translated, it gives CASSPGTGNNYGYTF.

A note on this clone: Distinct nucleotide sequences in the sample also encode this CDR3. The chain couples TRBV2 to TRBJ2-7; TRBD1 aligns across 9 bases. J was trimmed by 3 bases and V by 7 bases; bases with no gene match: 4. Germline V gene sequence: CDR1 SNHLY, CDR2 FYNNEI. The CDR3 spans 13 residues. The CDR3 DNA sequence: TGTGCCAGCAATGGACAGGGGAGCTACGAGCAGTACTTC. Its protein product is CASNGQGSYEQYF. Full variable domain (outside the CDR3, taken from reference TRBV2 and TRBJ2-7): EPEVTQTPSHQVTQMGQEVILRCVPISNHLYFYWYRQILGQKVEFLVSFYNNEISEKSEIFDDQFSVERPDGSNFTLKIRSTKLEDSAMYFCASNGQGSYEQYFGPGTRLTVT.

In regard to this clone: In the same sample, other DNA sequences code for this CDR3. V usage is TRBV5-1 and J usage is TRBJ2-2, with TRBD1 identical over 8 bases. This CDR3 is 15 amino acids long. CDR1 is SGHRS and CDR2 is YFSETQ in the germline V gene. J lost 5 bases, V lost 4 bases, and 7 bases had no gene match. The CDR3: CASSPGQGNTGELFF. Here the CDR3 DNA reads TGCGCCAGCAGCCCCGGACAGGGAAATACCGGGGAGCTGTTTTTT.

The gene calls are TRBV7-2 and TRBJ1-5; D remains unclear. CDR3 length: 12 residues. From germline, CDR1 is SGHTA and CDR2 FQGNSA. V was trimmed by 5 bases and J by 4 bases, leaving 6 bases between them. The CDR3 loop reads CASSHRNQPQHF. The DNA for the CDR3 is TGTGCCAGCAGCCACCGGAATCAGCCCCAGCATTTT.

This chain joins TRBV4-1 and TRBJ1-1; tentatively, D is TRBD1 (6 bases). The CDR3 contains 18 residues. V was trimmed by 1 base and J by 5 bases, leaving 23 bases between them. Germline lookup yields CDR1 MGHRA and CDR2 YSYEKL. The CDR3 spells CASSQGTVREGSRTEAFF. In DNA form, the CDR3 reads TGCGCCAGCAGCCAAGGGACAGTACGGGAGGGAAGTAGGACTGAAGCTTTCTTT.

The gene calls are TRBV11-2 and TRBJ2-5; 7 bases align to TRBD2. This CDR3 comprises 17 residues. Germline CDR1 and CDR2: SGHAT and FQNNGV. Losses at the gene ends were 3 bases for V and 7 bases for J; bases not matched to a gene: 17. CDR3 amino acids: CASSFSHSFRGEGTQYF. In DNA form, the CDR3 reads TGTGCCAGCAGCTTCAGCCACTCCTTCCGGGGGGAGGGGACCCAGTACTTC.

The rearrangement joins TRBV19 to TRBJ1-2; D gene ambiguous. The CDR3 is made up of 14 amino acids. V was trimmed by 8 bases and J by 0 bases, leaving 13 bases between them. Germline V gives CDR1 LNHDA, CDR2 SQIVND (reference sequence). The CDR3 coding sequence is TGTGCCAGTGAAGCTCACCCGGCTAACTATGGCTACACCTTC. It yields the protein CASEAHPANYGYTF.

The DNA of the CDR3 is TGCGCCAGCGCTAGGTCTAGCGGGGGGGCAGATACGCAGTATTTT. This sequence encodes CASARSSGGADTQYF. This chain uses TRBV5-1 with TRBJ2-3; 12 nucleotides line up with TRBD2. V was clipped by 7 bases and J by 4 bases; unmatched bases: 7. The CDR3 is 15 amino acids. Germline values: CDR1 SGHRS, CDR2 YFSETQ.

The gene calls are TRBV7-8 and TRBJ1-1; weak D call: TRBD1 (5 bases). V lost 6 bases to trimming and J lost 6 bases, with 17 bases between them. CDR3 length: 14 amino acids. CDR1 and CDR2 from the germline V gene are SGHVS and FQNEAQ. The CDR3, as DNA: TGTGCCAGCAGTCCAAGAACCAGGGCGGCTGAAGCTTTCTTT. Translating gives CASSPRTRAAEAFF. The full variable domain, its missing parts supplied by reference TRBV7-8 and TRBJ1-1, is GAGVSQSPRYKVAKRGQDVALRCDPISGHVSLFWYQQALGQGPEFLTYFQNEAQLDKSGLPSDRFFAERPEGSVSTLKIQRTQQEDSAVYLCASSPRTRAAEAFFGQGTRLTVV.

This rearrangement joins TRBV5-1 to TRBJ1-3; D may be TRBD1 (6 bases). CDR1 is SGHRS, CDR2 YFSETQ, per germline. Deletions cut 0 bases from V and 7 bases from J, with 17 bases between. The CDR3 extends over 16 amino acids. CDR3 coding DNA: TGCGCCAGCAGCTTGGAAGGGGGAGTGCAGGGGAACACCATATATTTT. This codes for CASSLEGGVQGNTIYF.

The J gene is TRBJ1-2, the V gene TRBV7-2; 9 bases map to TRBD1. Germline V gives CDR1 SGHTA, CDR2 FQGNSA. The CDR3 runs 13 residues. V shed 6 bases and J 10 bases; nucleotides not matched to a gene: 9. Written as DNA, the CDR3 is TGTGCCAGCAGGGGGGGACAGGGTAGTGTCTACACCTTC. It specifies CASRGGQGSVYTF.

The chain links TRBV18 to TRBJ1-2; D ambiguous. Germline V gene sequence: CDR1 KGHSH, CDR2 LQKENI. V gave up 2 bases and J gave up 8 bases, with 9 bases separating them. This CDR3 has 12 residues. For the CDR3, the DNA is TGTGCCAGCTCACCAGGTCCGGAGGGCTACACCTTC. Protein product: CASSPGPEGYTF. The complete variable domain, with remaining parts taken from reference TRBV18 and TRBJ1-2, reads NAGVMQNPRHLVRRRGQEARLRCSPMKGHSHVYWYRQLPEEGLKFMVYLQKENIIDESGMPKERFSAEFPKEGPSILRIQQVVRGDSAAYFCASSPGPEGYTFGSGTRLTVV.

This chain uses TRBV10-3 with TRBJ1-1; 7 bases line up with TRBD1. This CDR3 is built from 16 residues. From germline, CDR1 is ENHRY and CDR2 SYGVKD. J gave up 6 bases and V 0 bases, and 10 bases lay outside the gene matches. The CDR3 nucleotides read TGTGCCATCAGTGAGTCGACAACAGGGGTGGTCGCTGAAGCTTTCTTT. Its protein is CAISESTTGVVAEAFF.